Listed here are 31 T cell receptor beta chains from one sample, sequenced in a study of blood T cell repertoires in COVID-19. Data came from immunoSEQ multiplex PCR; TCRdb stores just in-frame clones and leaves some out. This sample has roughly 280,000 clones, with around 88% found just once. Sequencing used peripheral blood. These receptor sequences come from a man aged 25 to 45 with active or convalescent COVID-19.

A few counts support this clone. The V call is TRBV19, the J call TRBJ2-1; D is perhaps TRBD2 (7 bases). The CDR3 length is 14 residues. Germline CDR1 LNHDA, CDR2 SQIVND (reference sequence). V was trimmed by 3 bases and J by 6 bases, leaving 12 bases between them. The CDR3: CASSIPGGLNEQFF. DNA of the CDR3: TGTGCCAGTAGTATTCCCGGGGGGCTCAATGAGCAGTTCTTC.

The chain is built from TRBV20-1 and TRBJ1-1; 7 positions match TRBD1. The CDR3 extends over 11 amino acids. V gave up 5 bases and J gave up 3 bases; unmatched junction bases: 0. Germline V gene sequence: CDR1 DFQATT, CDR2 SNEGSKA (reference sequence). The CDR3 protein is CSADRDTEAFF. DNA of the CDR3: TGCAGTGCTGACAGGGACACTGAAGCTTTCTTT.

V gene TRBV6-6 combines with J gene TRBJ1-1; TRBD1 might be the D (5 bases). Germline V gene sequence: CDR1 MNHNY, CDR2 SVGAGI (reference sequence). Trimming cost V 7 bases and J 0 bases, with 9 bases left between them. CDR3 length equals 13 residues. This chain's CDR3 is CASMGRVNTEAFF. The DNA for the CDR3 is TGTGCCAGCATGGGCAGGGTGAACACTGAAGCTTTCTTT.

This chain connects TRBV2 to TRBJ2-5; D is undetermined. CDR3 size: 12 residues. Germline CDR1 and CDR2: SNHLY and FYNNEI. Trimming stripped 6 bases from V and 4 bases from J, with 9 bases between. CDR3 DNA: TGTGCCAGCAGCCGGGTGCCAGAGACCCAGTACTTC. It is translated as CASSRVPETQYF.

The rearrangement links TRBV6-1 to TRBJ2-3; the match to TRBD1 covers 11 bases. V was pared by 2 bases and J by 2 bases, with 12 bases of the junction left unmatched. From germline, CDR1 is MNHNS and CDR2 SASEGT. This CDR3 contains 19 residues. In DNA, the CDR3 is TGTGCCAGCAGTGAACTCTATGGGGACAGGGGGGACTACACAGATACGCAGTATTTT. It codes for CASSELYGDRGDYTDTQYF.

The chain is built from TRBV4-1 and TRBJ1-5, with D possibly being TRBD1 (6 bases). CDR1 is MGHRA and CDR2 is YSYEKL in the germline V gene. The CDR3 has 15 amino acids. V gave up 2 bases and J gave up 4 bases, with 12 bases separating them. CDR3: CASSQNFQGNQPQHF. The CDR3 DNA sequence: TGCGCCAGCAGCCAAAATTTTCAGGGGAATCAGCCCCAGCATTTT.

CDR3 region: CASSWAGAITEAFF. As DNA, the CDR3 is TGTGCCAGTAGTTGGGCGGGCGCTATCACTGAAGCTTTCTTT. The chain carries TRBV19 and TRBJ1-1; D remains ambiguous. The CDR3 covers 14 residues. Between the trimmed V and J ends, which lost 5 bases and 4 bases, there was a span of 14 bases. Germline V gene lookup returns CDR1 LNHDA and CDR2 SQIVND (reference sequence).

CDR3 amino acids: CASSLPWPAYNEQFF. CDR3 coding DNA: TGTGCCAGCAGCTTACCCTGGCCTGCCTACAATGAGCAGTTCTTC. The chain uses TRBV5-6 and TRBJ2-1; D uncertain. Germline V gene lookup returns CDR1 SGHDT and CDR2 YYEEEE. Trimming took 2 bases from V and 2 from J, leaving 11 bases between them. CDR3 length: 15 residues.

This clone was detected only once. The V and J genes are TRBV29-1 and TRBJ1-1; 7 nucleotides align to TRBD1. V lost 2 bases to trimming and J lost 0 bases; unmatched junction nucleotides: 6. Germline CDR1 SQVTM, CDR2 ANQGSEA. The CDR3 loop spans 15 amino acids. The DNA of the CDR3 is TGCAGCGTTGAATTTGACAGGGCCTTGAACACTGAAGCTTTCTTT. Translation gives CSVEFDRALNTEAFF.

V and J are TRBV7-8 and TRBJ1-6; D might be TRBD1 (5 bases). Per the germline V gene, CDR1 is SGHVS and CDR2 is FQNEAQ. Trimming removed 1 base at V and 10 bases at J, with 14 bases between. The CDR3 sequence is 15 residues long. CDR3 sequence: CASSLGQGGHSPLHF. The CDR3 coding sequence is TGTGCCAGCAGCTTAGGTCAGGGAGGACACTCACCCCTCCACTTT.

The V and J genes are TRBV27 and TRBJ2-1, with a possible D match to TRBD2 (7 bases). Germline V gene lookup returns CDR1 MNHEY and CDR2 SMNVEV (reference sequence). CDR3 length: 13 amino acids. V lost 6 bases and J 13 bases, leaving 19 bases between the germline ends. The CDR3 loop is CASSPLAGGAQFF. CDR3 nucleotide sequence: TGTGCCAGCAGCCCCCTCGCTGGGGGGGCTCAGTTCTTC.

The chain links TRBV10-2 to TRBJ2-1; D gene ambiguous. The germline V gene encodes CDR1 WSHSY and CDR2 SAAADI. CDR3 length equals 16 residues. The ends were cut back, 0 bases at V and 3 bases at J, with 12 bases in the middle. In nucleotides, the CDR3 is TGCGCCAGCAGTGAGTCCGTCAGGCAGAGCTACAATGAGCAGTTCTTC. Amino acid sequence: CASSESVRQSYNEQFF.

The J gene is TRBJ2-7, the V gene TRBV27; possible D gene TRBD1, 6 bases. CDR3 length equals 16 residues. CDR1 and CDR2 (germline): MNHEY, SMNVEV (reference sequence). Trimming pared 4 bases from V and 2 bases from J, leaving 18 bases between. CDR3 DNA sequence: TGTGCCAGCAGTTACTCCCGACAGGTAGTCCCCTACGAGCAGTACTTC. Translated: CASSYSRQVVPYEQYF.

The chain uses TRBV5-6 and TRBJ1-2; D unresolved. The CDR3 covers 11 residues. The germline gives CDR1 SGHDT, CDR2 YYEEEE. V dropped 0 bases and J dropped 9 bases, with 6 bases sitting between them. The chain's CDR3 is CASSLAESYTF. The CDR3 region has the DNA TGTGCCAGCAGCTTGGCCGAGAGCTACACCTTC.

The chain uses TRBV5-1 and TRBJ1-4, with 7 bases identical to TRBD1. Germline CDR1 reads SGHRS; CDR2 reads YFSETQ. There are 13 residues in the CDR3. The junction had 4 bases not matched to a gene; V was cut back by 7 bases and J by 4 bases. The CDR3, as DNA: TGCGCCAGCCGTCGGGACAGTAATGAAAAACTGTTTTTT. It yields the protein CASRRDSNEKLFF. Complete variable domain (other parts from reference TRBV5-1 and TRBJ1-4): KAGVTQTPRYLIKTRGQQVTLSCSPISGHRSVSWYQQTPGQGLQFLFEYFSETQRNKGNFPGRFSGRQFSNSRSEMNVSTLELGDSALYLCASRRDSNEKLFFGSGTQLSVL.

The chain has TRBV7-9 and TRBJ2-2, with D hard to call. The CDR3 totals 14 residues. V was shortened by 5 bases and J by 5 bases, with 12 bases between the two germline ends. Germline-derived CDR1 and CDR2 are SEHNR and FQNEAQ (reference sequence). The CDR3 sequence: CASSQTDRTGELFF. The CDR3 DNA follows: TGTGCCAGCAGCCAAACAGACCGAACCGGGGAGCTGTTTTTT. The full variable domain, in which reference TRBV7-9 and TRBJ2-2 provide the parts outside the CDR3, is DTGVSQNPRHKITKRGQNVTFRCDPISEHNRLYWYRQTLGQGPEFLTYFQNEAQLEKSRLLSDRFSAERPKGSFSTLEIQRTEQGDSAMYLCASSQTDRTGELFFGEGSRLTVL.

This clone was seen a single time. The genes are TRBV9 and TRBJ2-3; D is uncertain. The CDR3 is 15 residues long. V lost 3 bases, J lost 2 bases, and 13 bases lay in between. CDR1 is SGDLS and CDR2 is YYNGEE in the germline V gene. In nucleotides, the CDR3 is TGTGCCAGCAGCGAACACTTACTACTCACAGATACGCAGTATTTT. This encodes CASSEHLLLTDTQYF. The complete variable domain, with remaining parts taken from reference TRBV9 and TRBJ2-3, reads DSGVTQTPKHLITATGQRVTLRCSPRSGDLSVYWYQQSLDQGLQFLIQYYNGEERAKGNILERFSAQQFPDLHSELNLSSLELGDSALYFCASSEHLLLTDTQYFGPGTRLTVL.

This clone was counted a single time. The chain couples TRBV2 to TRBJ1-6; no reliable D call. V was pared by 5 bases and J by 10 bases, with 15 bases between. Germline CDR1 reads SNHLY; CDR2 reads FYNNEI. The CDR3 is 14 residues long. As DNA, the CDR3 is TGTGCCAGCAGTACTCGGGATCTACGGTCACCCCTCCACTTT. This encodes CASSTRDLRSPLHF.

CDR3 bases: TGTGCCAGCAGGCAGGGGGCGGGGACCGGGGAGCTGTTTTTT. This sequence encodes CASRQGAGTGELFF. The chain uses TRBV13 and TRBJ2-2; 8 bases fit TRBD1. This CDR3 has 14 residues. The trim removed 6 bases at V and 5 bases at J, leaving 5 bases unmatched. Germline V gene lookup returns CDR1 PRHDT and CDR2 FYEKMQ (reference sequence).

V and J are TRBV6-5 and TRBJ1-4; D is unresolved. Germline V gene sequence: CDR1 MNHEY, CDR2 SVGAGI. The germline V and J ends were trimmed by 1 base and 10 bases, with 16 bases remaining between them. The CDR3 consists of 15 residues. In nucleotides, the CDR3 is TGTGCCAGCAGTTACTATAACGGGGATATGGGAAAACTGTTTTTT. Translated, it gives CASSYYNGDMGKLFF.

This sequence joins TRBV4-2 and TRBJ2-3; 7 bases are shared with TRBD1. Germline-derived CDR1 and CDR2 are LGHNA and YNFKEQ. V trimming: 7 bases; J trimming: 5 bases; junction bases outside the gene matches: 15. The CDR3 is 16 residues long. CDR3 nucleotide sequence: TGTGCCAGCAAGGATGGACCTACAGGGGCCGAAGATACGCAGTATTTT. Translated: CASKDGPTGAEDTQYF.

V gene TRBV7-2 combines with J gene TRBJ1-1; D not certain. This CDR3 contains 15 residues. Germline-derived CDR1 and CDR2 are SGHTA and FQGNSA. Trimming removed 2 bases at V and 1 base at J, with 11 bases between. CDR3 in DNA: TGTGCCAGCAGCTTATACGAGGAACCGAACACTGAAGCTTTCTTT. It translates to CASSLYEEPNTEAFF.

In regard to this clone: The same CDR3 can be traced to other DNA sequences in this sample. CDR3 bases: TGTGCCAGCAGTTACTCGAGAGGGAACACTGAAGCTTTCTTT. Amino acid sequence: CASSYSRGNTEAFF. This chain uses TRBV6-5 with TRBJ1-1; no reliable D call. CDR3 length: 14 amino acids. The germline V and J ends were trimmed by 0 bases and 1 base, with 6 bases remaining between them. Germline V gives CDR1 MNHEY, CDR2 SVGAGI.

V usage is TRBV30 and J usage is TRBJ2-6; 11 nucleotides match TRBD2. Germline values: CDR1 GTSNPN, CDR2 SVGIG (reference sequence). The CDR3 is 17 amino acids. V lost 6 bases to trimming and J lost 4 bases; unmatched junction nucleotides: 11. CDR3 in amino acids: CACLTSGGTLGANVLTF. CDR3 sequence (DNA): TGTGCCTGCCTCACTAGCGGGGGTACACTGGGGGCCAACGTCCTGACTTTC. The whole variable domain, filled in from reference TRBV30 and TRBJ2-6, reads SQTIHQWPATLVQPVGSPLSLECTVEGTSNPNLYWYRQAAGRGLQLLFYSVGIGQISSEVPQNLSASRPQDRQFILSSKKLLLSDSGFYLCACLTSGGTLGANVLTFGAGSRLTVL.

The chain links TRBV7-9 to TRBJ2-7; 7 bases map to TRBD2. The V gene's germline CDR1 is SEHNR and CDR2 FQNEAQ (reference sequence). Trimming removed 5 bases from V and 5 bases from J; junction bases left unmatched: 15. The CDR3 totals 16 residues. CDR3 nucleotide sequence: TGTGCCAGCAGCCCAACCCGAGGTGCGGGGGATCACGAGCAGTACTTC. Translated, it gives CASSPTRGAGDHEQYF.

The rearrangement links TRBV5-1 to TRBJ2-7, with D possibly being TRBD1 (6 bases). The V end was cut by 4 bases, the J end by 6 bases, with 11 bases between. The CDR3 runs to 12 residues. CDR1 SGHRS and CDR2 YFSETQ come from the germline V gene. For the CDR3, the DNA is TGCGCCAGCAGCACCGGACAGACCGAGCAGTACTTC. This codes for CASSTGQTEQYF.

Many counts were recorded for this clone. The gene calls are TRBV2 and TRBJ1-2; TRBD1 matches 8 bases. Unmatched junction bases numbered 10, after V lost 4 bases and J lost 6 bases. Germline-derived CDR1 and CDR2 are SNHLY and FYNNEI. The CDR3 length is 15 residues. CDR3 protein: CASSAETGDVNGYTF. The CDR3 DNA reads TGTGCCAGCAGTGCTGAGACAGGGGATGTTAATGGCTACACCTTC. Variable domain in full (rest from reference TRBV2 and TRBJ1-2): EPEVTQTPSHQVTQMGQEVILRCVPISNHLYFYWYRQILGQKVEFLVSFYNNEISEKSEIFDDQFSVERPDGSNFTLKIRSTKLEDSAMYFCASSAETGDVNGYTFGSGTRLTVV.

V usage is TRBV4-1 and J usage is TRBJ2-7; 11 nucleotides match TRBD2. Per germline, CDR1 MGHRA and CDR2 YSYEKL. V dropped 2 bases and J dropped 3; count of bases not matched to a gene: 6. The CDR3 length is 16 residues. CDR3 region: CASSQLATSGGYEQYF. In DNA form, the CDR3 reads TGCGCCAGCAGCCAATTGGCAACTAGCGGGGGCTACGAGCAGTACTTC.

The count of this clone is one. This chain connects TRBV4-1 to TRBJ1-1, with TRBD1 matching over 9 bases. This CDR3 is 14 amino acids long. Germline V gene sequence: CDR1 MGHRA, CDR2 YSYEKL. The V segment lost 0 bases and the J segment 9 bases; nucleotides outside the gene matches: 5. The CDR3 DNA reads TGCGCCAGCAGCCAAGATACAGGGGGCCGAAAAGCTTTCTTT. Its protein is CASSQDTGGRKAFF.

V is TRBV7-3 and J is TRBJ2-2; 15 bases are shared with TRBD2. Germline lookup yields CDR1 SGHTA and CDR2 FQGTGA. The CDR3 consists of 18 residues. Trimming took 4 bases from V and 3 from J; bases not matched to a gene: 6. For the CDR3, the DNA is TGTGCCAGCAGCTACGGACTAGCGGGGGGGCCCGACACCGGGGAGCTGTTTTTT. Its translation: CASSYGLAGGPDTGELFF.

The chain is built from TRBV7-6 and TRBJ2-3, with 7 bases fitting TRBD1. There are 16 residues in the CDR3. Germline CDR1 reads SGHVS; CDR2 reads FNYEAQ. The V gene end was trimmed by 4 bases and the J gene end by 3 bases; junction bases not matched to a gene: 10. This CDR3 reads CASSSWTGPLTDTQYF. CDR3 DNA sequence: TGTGCCAGCAGCTCCTGGACAGGACCCTTAACAGATACGCAGTATTTT.